This T cell receptor beta chain was sequenced during a study of shared clonotypes between healthy human individuals (dated by TCRdb to 2018 to 2021). Background for the entire study: The cohort comprised a couple of women and a few men aged 18 to 49 years. To estimate repertoire size and how much clonotypes are shared between individuals, the study performed deep sequencing of blood TCR repertoires from roughly five healthy adults. For each donor, CD4 naive and CD4 memory were each run on three plates, CD8 naive on two plates, and CD8 memory on one plate. Leukapheresis yielded between about 0.94 and 9 billion PBMCs per donor. Libraries were prepared and TCR repertoires were sequenced by different laboratories using diverse techniques, in order to increase sequencing depth and limit assay-specific biases.

The CDR3, from cysteine to phenylalanine, totals 12 residues. The sequence is cut down to CDR3 DNA, 36 bases in frame from base 1. Trimming at the junction amounts to 6 bases on V and 7 bases on J, and the germline ends lie 12 bases apart. CDR1 and CDR2, looked up from the germline V gene (reference sequence), are MNHEY and SMNVEV. Using the deep immunoSEQ assay, TCR CDR3 regions were amplified from genomic DNA by multiplex PCR. For each cell subset, the extracted genomic DNA was distributed evenly across all wells of several immunoSEQ 96-well plates, and each plate served as one replicate. Each replicate PCR for sorted subsets received roughly 0.2 ug genomic DNA, equal to about 30,000 T cell genomes. Purified libraries were quantified with a Qubit 3.0 fluorometer, sized on a Bioanalyzer 2100, and re-quantified with the KAPA Library Quantification kit. Every immunoSEQ 96-well plate was sequenced on a separate single-read 150-cycle Illumina NextSeq 550 flow cell. Turning to the authors' computational methods: Because the immunoSEQ output held only junctional sequences and lacked quality scores, the filtering could not match the filtering applied to full-length reads. Sequences were annotated with PyIR, a Python wrapper for IgBLAST v1.9, and V/J genes and CDR3 were assigned using IMGT germline references. Reads were filtered out if the reads had weak V/J assignments (E-value above 1e-6), no CDR3, stop codons, out-of-frame junctions, or ambiguous translated residues. V3J clonotypes were defined as sequences sharing an identical inferred V gene, J gene, and CDR3 amino acid sequence. Percentage overlap between repertoires was computed as shared unique clonotypes divided by the size of the smaller repertoire. Three approaches were used to assess repertoire richness: RTK rarefaction, the Chao1 estimator, and Recon v2.1 estimates of unobserved clonotypes. Generation probabilities were computed with OLGA for all TCRbeta clonotypes obtained by the gDNA method from four donors. Here the immuneACCESS table is served through TCRdb, limited to in-frame sequences with V and J called. Missing clones are a known gap in these copies; in checked studies unresolved V genes cover under half, and the rest lacks a known reason. The V and J calls and the clone size are those of that table, but D and trimming were determined from the DNA. A total of millions of clones appear in this sample, roughly nine tenths of them only once. Over 0.12% of the sample comes from the top ten.

Paper-wide results and their limitations: Naive subsets generally had larger estimated clonotype richness than memory subsets. Only blood was sampled, and tissue TCR repertoires likely differ from those in blood. Rarefaction of sorted-subset datasets indicated incomplete sequencing despite the large sequencing depth. Compared with non-shared clonotypes, clonotypes shared by all four sorted-subset donors had higher generation probabilities. Because the study included a small number of donors, the genetic and exposure-history diversity represented was limited. When a handful of donors were compared, the shared fraction of clonotypes was around 5.1% for naive CD4, more than 3% for naive CD8, 2% to 2.5% for memory CD4, and 0.35% to 0.4% for memory CD8. Pairwise subsampling indicated that sequencing depth was expected to affect the degree of clonotype sharing among donors.

To note about this clone: Its antigen remains undetermined. No base quality information exists; no much larger clone differs at one position.

Donors were healthy HIV-negative adults with no recently reported acute infections or vaccinations. Every donor was a Caucasian adult residing in Nashville, Tennessee, USA. CD4+ T cells were enriched by magnetic negative selection, after which naive cells were positively selected on CD45RA and the negative fraction was taken as the memory subset. After blood collection by leukapheresis, PBMCs were isolated using Ficoll-Histopaque density gradient centrifugation and then cryopreserved in the vapor phase of liquid nitrogen. Analytical flow cytometry was used to check the purity and quantity of each magnetically sorted T cell population. From each sorted fraction, genomic DNA was isolated and quantified by UV absorbance on a Nanodrop 2000c.

This chain is built from TRBV27 and TRBJ1-2; TRBD1 is a possible D gene, resting on 5 matching bases. The sequenced sample consisted of naive CD4+ T cells sorted from blood. Reading the label with the study, this specimen's cell subset or site is: CD45RA+ positively selected. This TCR derives from a man between 18 and 29 years old in good health. The CDR3 protein is CASRWIGGGYTF. At the DNA level, the sequence is TGTGCCAGCAGGTGGATCGGGGGTGGCTACACCTTC.